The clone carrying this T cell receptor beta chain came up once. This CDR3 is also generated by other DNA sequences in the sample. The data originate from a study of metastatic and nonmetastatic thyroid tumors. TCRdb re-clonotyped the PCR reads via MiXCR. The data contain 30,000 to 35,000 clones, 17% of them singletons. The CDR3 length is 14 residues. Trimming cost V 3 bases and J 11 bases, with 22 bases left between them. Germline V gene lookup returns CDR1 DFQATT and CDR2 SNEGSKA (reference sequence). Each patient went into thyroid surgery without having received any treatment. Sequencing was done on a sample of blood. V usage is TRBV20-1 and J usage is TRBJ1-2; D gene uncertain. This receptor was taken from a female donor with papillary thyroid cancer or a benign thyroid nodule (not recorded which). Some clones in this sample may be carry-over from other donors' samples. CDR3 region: CSAREGAPSIGYTF. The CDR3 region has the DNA TGCAGTGCTAGGGAAGGTGCACCTTCTATAGGTTACACCTTC.